This T cell receptor beta chain was obtained from a study of cytomegalovirus exposure and HLA in healthy donors. Across the whole study: In an early release, HLA-typed donors contributed tens of millions of unique TCR sequences. Study-level results: An analysis was carried out later, and it reportedly showed fewer N-insertions in an Asian-associated ancestry cluster than the approximately 610-donor mean. Associated with HLA alleles at 0.05 false discovery rate in a later analysis were fewer than 20,000 TCR beta sequences. In a later analysis, TCR beta V- and J-gene trimming showed a link to a missense DCLRE1C variant.

13 Jbeta primers and 60 Vbeta primers were used for the PCR. Only in-frame clones appear in the TCRdb table, and some are missing; sequencing was by immunoSEQ multiplex PCR. The table has roughly 100,000 clones, over 70% seen once; the top ten hold less than 5%. Germline V gives CDR1 ENHRY, CDR2 SYGVKD. V lost 0 bases to trimming and J lost 3 bases, with 12 bases between them. The CDR3 totals 16 residues. This clone was counted once. Its target is not known. This sequence originates from a man aged 50-60 years in good health and CMV-seropositive. The V call is TRBV10-3, the J call TRBJ1-3; no reliable D call. The sample comprised PBMCs. The CDR3 DNA reads as TGTGCCATCAGTGAGTCCTACAGCCAGTTTGGAAACACCATATATTTT. It codes for CAISESYSQFGNTIYF.